The 13 T cell receptor beta chains below were found in one sample sequenced in a study of cytomegalovirus exposure and HLA in healthy donors. With 60 Vbeta and 13 Jbeta primers, the PCR was carried out. Measured with immunoSEQ multiplex PCR; TCRdb has only the in-frame clones, and not every one. The sample contains around 140,000 clones, about three quarters of which appear only once. The source material was PBMCs. Every receptor here comes from a female donor in good health and CMV-seropositive.

Turning to this clone: An end of the junction differs from the germline gene, which may be a read error. Within the sample, other DNA sequences also encode this same CDR3. The chain's CDR3 is CASSPDTYSNQPQHF. DNA of the CDR3: TGTGCCAGCAGCCCGGACACTTATAGCAATCAGCCCCAGCATTTC. The chain links TRBV7-9 to TRBJ1-5; D perhaps matches TRBD1 (5 bases). This CDR3 is built from 15 residues. CDR1 SEHNR and CDR2 FQNEAQ come from the germline V gene (reference sequence).

This clone was observed a few times. This chain joins TRBV6-1 and TRBJ2-2; no firm D call. This CDR3 has 13 residues. Germline V gives CDR1 MNHNS, CDR2 SASEGT. Trimming left V 5 bases short and J 5 bases short, with 9 bases between. The CDR3 sequence is CASSRWPTGELFF. The DNA of the CDR3 is TGTGCCAGCAGTAGATGGCCTACCGGGGAGCTGTTTTTT.

The rearrangement uses TRBV6-1 and TRBJ1-4, with D tentatively TRBD1 (5 bases). CDR1 is MNHNS, CDR2 SASEGT, per germline. V was trimmed by 6 bases and J by 2 bases, leaving 7 bases between them. The CDR3 is made up of 13 amino acids. The CDR3 spells CASSGGTNEKLFF. The CDR3 DNA reads as TGTGCCAGCAGCGGGGGTACTAATGAAAAACTGTTTTTT.

CDR3 nucleotides: TGTGCCAGCAGAGCGGGACTACGCGGGAACAATGAGCAGTTCTTC. Translating it yields CASRAGLRGNNEQFF. The chain carries TRBV6-5 and TRBJ2-1; 7 bases line up with TRBD2. The CDR3 loop spans 15 amino acids. Trimming at V came to 6 bases and at J to 5 bases, leaving 10 bases not matched to a gene. Germline-derived CDR1 and CDR2 are MNHEY and SVGAGI.

This chain links TRBV18 with TRBJ1-2; 12 nucleotides match TRBD1. Germline CDR1 is KGHSH and CDR2 is LQKENI. V trimming: 6 bases; J trimming: 2 bases; junction bases outside the gene matches: 7. The CDR3 loop spans 16 amino acids. CDR3 sequence reads: CASSPAGTGGNYGYTF. The CDR3 coding sequence is TGTGCCAGCTCCCCCGCCGGGACAGGGGGCAACTATGGCTACACCTTC. The whole variable domain, remainder taken from reference TRBV18 and TRBJ1-2, is NAGVMQNPRHLVRRRGQEARLRCSPMKGHSHVYWYRQLPEEGLKFMVYLQKENIIDESGMPKERFSAEFPKEGPSILRIQQVVRGDSAAYFCASSPAGTGGNYGYTFGSGTRLTVV.

J is TRBJ1-2 and V is TRBV11-2; a possible D gene is TRBD1 (5 bases). V was clipped by 2 bases and J by 6 bases, with 13 bases between them. The CDR3 loop spans 14 amino acids. The germline V gene has CDR1 SGHAT and CDR2 FQNNGV. CDR3 nucleotides: TGTGCCAGCAGCTTACCGCAGGGTTCAAATGGCTACACCTTC. This translates into CASSLPQGSNGYTF.

With respect to this clone: A read error may produce the germline difference seen at one junction end. The rearrangement links TRBV27 to TRBJ2-7; D possibly corresponds to TRBD1 (5 bases). The germline gives CDR1 MNHEY, CDR2 SMNVEV (reference sequence). This CDR3 contains 13 residues. CDR3 nucleotide sequence: TGTGCCAGCAGTTTAACAGGCTCCTACGAGCGGTACTTC. It translates to CASSLTGSYERYF.

This chain joins TRBV5-1 and TRBJ2-7; D is possibly TRBD2 (5 bases). The V end was cut by 7 bases, the J end by 1 base, with 12 bases between. Germline CDR1 reads SGHRS; CDR2 reads YFSETQ. The CDR3 sequence is 13 residues long. CDR3 bases: TGCGCCAGCCGTAACAGCGGATCCTACGAGCAGTACTTC. Translating gives CASRNSGSYEQYF.

The V and J genes are TRBV12-5 and TRBJ1-3; no definite D call. This CDR3 contains 13 residues. The germline CDR1 and CDR2 sequences are LGHNT and FRNRAP. Trimming removed 6 bases from V and 4 bases from J, with 10 bases in between. The CDR3 bases are TGTGCTAGTGGCCCCTCTGTGGGAAACACCATATATTTT. Translated: CASGPSVGNTIYF.

V usage is TRBV2 and J usage is TRBJ1-1; a weak D match, TRBD1 (5 bases). V dropped 6 bases and J dropped 1 base, with 12 bases sitting between them. The CDR3 totals 14 residues. CDR1 and CDR2 from the germline V gene are SNHLY and FYNNEI. The CDR3 bases are TGTGCCAGCAGACCCGACAGACCGAACACTGAAGCTTTCTTT. It codes for CASRPDRPNTEAFF.

The J gene is TRBJ1-5, the V gene TRBV2; 7 bases agree with TRBD1. This CDR3 comprises 13 residues. The V and J ends lost 11 bases and 4 bases, in that order; junction bases with no gene match: 8. Germline values: CDR1 SNHLY, CDR2 FYNNEI. CDR3 bases: TGTGCCGGACGGGGACAGTTGAATCAGCCCCAGCATTTT. It encodes CAGRGQLNQPQHF.

V gene TRBV19 combines with J gene TRBJ1-1, with no clear D. V lost 1 base and J lost 0, with 9 bases in between. This CDR3 has 15 amino acids. Germline V lookup: CDR1 LNHDA, CDR2 SQIVND (reference sequence). The CDR3 loop is CASSIGQYMNTEAFF. DNA for the CDR3: TGTGCCAGTAGTATAGGGCAGTACATGAACACTGAAGCTTTCTTT.

The chain recombines TRBV5-1 with TRBJ2-7; 14 nucleotides line up with TRBD2. Germline assignment: CDR1 SGHRS and CDR2 YFSETQ. V was pared by 0 bases and J by 2 bases, with 7 bases of the junction left unmatched. The CDR3 totals 18 residues. CDR3 in DNA: TGCGCCAGCAGCTTGGCTTACGGGACTAGCGGGGGAACCTACGAGCAGTACTTC. This encodes CASSLAYGTSGGTYEQYF.